This TCR beta chain was captured by sequencing in a study of cytomegalovirus exposure and HLA in healthy donors. Study-wide findings and caveats: Earlier analysis yielded a pattern in which most TCR beta V segments were productive about 90% or about 30% of the time. Altogether, some 170 TCR beta chains were recorded as cytomegalovirus-associated. A missense DCLRE1C variant was associated with V- and J-gene trimming of TCR beta chains in a later analysis, and an independent cohort replicated the association. DRB1 showed the most TCR associations and HLA-C the fewest in a later analysis, as rates varied by HLA locus.

Germline lookup yields CDR1 SGHTA and CDR2 FQGNSA. V was shortened by 4 bases and J by 4 bases, with 10 bases between the two germline ends. The CDR3 consists of 13 residues. Vbeta (60) and Jbeta (13) primers were used in the PCR. Some clones are missing from TCRdb's copy, which holds only in-frame ones; the method was immunoSEQ multiplex PCR. The data contain about 140,000 clones, 80% of them singletons. Comments on this clone: Its specificity is unknown.

The sequence was obtained from a woman in her thirties or forties in good health and CMV-seronegative. This rearrangement joins TRBV7-2 to TRBJ1-2; a weak D match, TRBD1 (6 bases). Sequenced input: PBMCs. CDR3 in amino acids: CASSSRGGYGYTF. The CDR3 DNA sequence: TGTGCCAGCAGCTCCAGGGGTGGCTATGGCTACACCTTC.